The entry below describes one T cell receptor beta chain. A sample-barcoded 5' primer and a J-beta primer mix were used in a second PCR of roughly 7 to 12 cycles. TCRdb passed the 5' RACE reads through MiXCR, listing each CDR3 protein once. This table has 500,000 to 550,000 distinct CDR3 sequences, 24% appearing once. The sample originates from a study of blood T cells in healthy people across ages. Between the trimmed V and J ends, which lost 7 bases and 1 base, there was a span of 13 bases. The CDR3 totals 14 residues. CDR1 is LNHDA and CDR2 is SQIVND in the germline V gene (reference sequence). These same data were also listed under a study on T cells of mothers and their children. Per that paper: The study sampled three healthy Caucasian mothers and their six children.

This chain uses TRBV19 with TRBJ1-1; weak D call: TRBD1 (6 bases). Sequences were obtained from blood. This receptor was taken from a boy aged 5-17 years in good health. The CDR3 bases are TGTGCCAGTAAGTGGGGGGCATGGAACACTGAAGCTTTCTTT. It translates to CASKWGAWNTEAFF.